One and the same sample provided the 12 T cell receptor beta chains below, sequenced in a study of shared clonotypes between healthy human individuals (dated by TCRdb to between 2020 and 2021). Preparation of the library involved the immunoSEQ multiplex PCR assay. Held by TCRdb, this immuneACCESS table contains in-frame sequences only and omits some clones. Under half of the omission traces to an unresolved V gene where checked; the cause of the rest is unknown. The sample records over a million clones, more than 95% of which are singletons. The top ten constitute roughly 1.2% of the sample. Sequences were obtained from naive CD4+ T cells sorted from blood. The cell subset or site label on this specimen signifies: CD45RA+ positively selected. The origin of the receptors is a young man in good health.

The table lists this clone with a count of one. CDR3 sequence: CASSEDSSYNEQFF. CDR3 coding DNA: TGTGCCAGCAGTGAGGACAGTAGCTACAATGAGCAGTTCTTC. The chain is built from TRBV2 and TRBJ2-1; perhaps TRBD1 as D (6 bases). This CDR3 comprises 14 residues. CDR1 is SNHLY, CDR2 FYNNEI, per germline. The V end lost 3 bases, the J end lost 3 bases, and 9 bases lay between the germline ends.

The chain combines TRBV29-1 with TRBJ2-3; 9 positions match TRBD1. Germline V gene sequence: CDR1 SQVTM, CDR2 ANQGSEA. The V gene end was trimmed by 4 bases and the J gene end by 8 bases; junction bases not matched to a gene: 19. The CDR3 spans 17 residues. CDR3 residues: CSVGPGTGQTLDPTQYF. CDR3 DNA sequence: TGCAGCGTTGGTCCCGGGACAGGGCAGACCCTAGACCCTACGCAGTATTTT.

Of note for this clone: The identical CDR3 is also encoded by other nucleotide sequences in the sample. V is TRBV28 and J is TRBJ1-5; D unclear. V lost 3 bases to trimming and J lost 1 base, with 10 bases between them. The CDR3 is 15 residues long. Per germline, CDR1 MDHEN and CDR2 SYDVKM. The CDR3 protein is CASSFRGPSNQPQHF. The CDR3 DNA reads TGTGCCAGCAGTTTCCGGGGTCCCAGCAATCAGCCCCAGCATTTT.

The chain combines TRBV6-6 with TRBJ2-1, with 10 bases matching TRBD2. CDR3 size: 16 residues. The V gene's germline CDR1 is MNHNY and CDR2 SVGAGI (reference sequence). V trimming: 2 bases; J trimming: 7 bases; junction bases outside the gene matches: 8. The DNA of the CDR3 is TGTGCCAGCAGTTACGCAGCCGGGACTAGCGAAAATGAGCAGTTCTTC. The encoded protein is CASSYAAGTSENEQFF.

The V gene is TRBV15, the J gene TRBJ1-2, with no clear D. Per the germline V gene, CDR1 is LNHNV and CDR2 is YYDKDF (reference sequence). Trimming stripped 0 bases from V and 4 bases from J, with 6 bases between. The CDR3 extends over 13 amino acids. In nucleotides, the CDR3 is TGTGCCACCAGCAGAGAAAGGAGCTATGGCTACACCTTC. Translation: CATSRERSYGYTF.

The rearrangement uses TRBV28 and TRBJ2-6, with no clear D. The germline V and J ends were trimmed by 0 bases and 1 base, with 10 bases remaining between them. Germline loops: CDR1 MDHEN, CDR2 SYDVKM. The CDR3 is 17 amino acids. The CDR3 region has the DNA TGTGCCAGCAGTTTATGGGGTAAGGGATCTGGGGCCAACGTCCTGACTTTC. Amino acids: CASSLWGKGSGANVLTF. Full variable domain (outside the CDR3, taken from reference TRBV28 and TRBJ2-6): DVKVTQSSRYLVKRTGEKVFLECVQDMDHENMFWYRQDPGLGLRLIYFSYDVKMKEKGDIPEGYSVSREKKERFSLILESASTNQTSMYLCASSLWGKGSGANVLTFGAGSRLTVL.

This rearrangement joins TRBV27 to TRBJ2-7; TRBD1 might be the D (6 bases). Trimming left V 3 bases short and J 1 base short, with 13 bases between. From germline, CDR1 is MNHEY and CDR2 SMNVEV (reference sequence). The CDR3 contains 15 residues. The CDR3 region has the DNA TGTGCCAGCAGTTTTAGGGGCCAGGGGTCCTACGAGCAGTACTTC. Its protein is CASSFRGQGSYEQYF.

A single count supports this clone. The chain is built from TRBV19 and TRBJ1-5; D is ambiguous. The CDR3 runs to 12 residues. CDR1 and CDR2 (germline): LNHDA, SQIVND (reference sequence). The ends were cut back, 7 bases at V and 0 bases at J, with 4 bases in the middle. CDR3: CASTSSNQPQHF. CDR3 coding DNA: TGTGCCAGTACGAGTAGCAATCAGCCCCAGCATTTT.

The chain couples TRBV28 to TRBJ2-7; D remains unclear. V lost 6 bases to trimming and J lost 7 bases, with 13 bases between them. The CDR3 sequence is 12 residues long. From germline, CDR1 is MDHEN and CDR2 SYDVKM. CDR3 DNA sequence: TGTGCCAGCAGCCAAATGGCGCTAGAGCAGTACTTC. As protein: CASSQMALEQYF.

This clone appeared a single time. The rearrangement uses TRBV5-1 and TRBJ1-2; tentatively, D is TRBD1 (6 bases). V was trimmed by 6 bases and J by 4 bases, leaving 16 bases between them. Per the germline V gene, CDR1 is SGHRS and CDR2 is YFSETQ. The CDR3 sequence is 14 residues long. The CDR3 sequence is CASNEQGRGYGYTF. CDR3 DNA sequence: TGCGCCAGCAACGAACAGGGAAGGGGCTATGGCTACACCTTC.

V usage is TRBV7-7 and J usage is TRBJ1-1; 10 bases line up with TRBD1. This CDR3 comprises 18 residues. Germline loops: CDR1 SSHAT, CDR2 FNYEAQ (reference sequence). Trimming cost V 1 base and J 5 bases; bases outside gene matches: 13. The chain's CDR3 is CASSLVRSDRTGGTEAFF. CDR3 DNA: TGTGCCAGCAGCTTAGTACGTTCCGACCGGACAGGGGGGACTGAAGCTTTCTTT.

V and J are TRBV14 and TRBJ1-3, with unresolved D. The CDR3 is made up of 14 amino acids. Germline CDR1 SGHDN, CDR2 FVKESK. V dropped 1 base and J dropped 4 bases, with 8 bases sitting between them. The CDR3 here is CASSQGTGGNTIYF. The CDR3 coding sequence is TGTGCCAGCAGCCAAGGGACGGGAGGAAACACCATATATTTT.